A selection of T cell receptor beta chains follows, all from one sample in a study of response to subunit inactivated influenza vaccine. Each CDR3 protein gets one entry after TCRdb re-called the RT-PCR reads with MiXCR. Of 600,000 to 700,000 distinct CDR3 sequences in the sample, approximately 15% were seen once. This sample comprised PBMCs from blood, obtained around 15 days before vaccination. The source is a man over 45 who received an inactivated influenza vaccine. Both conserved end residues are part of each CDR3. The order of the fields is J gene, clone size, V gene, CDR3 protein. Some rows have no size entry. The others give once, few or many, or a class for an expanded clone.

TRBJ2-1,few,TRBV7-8,CASSLGAGSAGNEQFF
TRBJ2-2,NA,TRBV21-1,CASSKKFGLAGVSGELFF
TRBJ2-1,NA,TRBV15,CATSPREGSSDEQFF
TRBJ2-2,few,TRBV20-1,CSARDAAGAQTGELFF
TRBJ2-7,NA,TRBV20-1,CSAYRLAGVEQYF
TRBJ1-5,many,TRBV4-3,CASSQDGLGNQPQHF
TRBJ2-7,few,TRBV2,CARRLAGEQYF
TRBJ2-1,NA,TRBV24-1,CATSDPTGDYYVINEQFF
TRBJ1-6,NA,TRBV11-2,CASSFQDGSPLHF
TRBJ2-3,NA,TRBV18,CASSPLVGRGATDTQYF
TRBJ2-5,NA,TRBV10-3,CATQKNREETQYF
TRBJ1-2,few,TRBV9,CASHGPHYGYTF
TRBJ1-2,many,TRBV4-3,CASSQDRGIYGYTF
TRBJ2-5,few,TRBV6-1,CASSLDWGGKTQYF
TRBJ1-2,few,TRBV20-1,CSASDNGARSNYGYTF
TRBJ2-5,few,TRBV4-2,CASSQGGRLVRETQYF
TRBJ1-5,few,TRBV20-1,CSARNRGPSNQPQHF
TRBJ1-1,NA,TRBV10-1,CATQRGGNTEAFF
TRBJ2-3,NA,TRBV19,CASRALLSTDTQYF
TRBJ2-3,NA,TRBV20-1,CSARGPSKRGSTDTQYF
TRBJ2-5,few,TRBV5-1,CASSGGTVKNRETQYF
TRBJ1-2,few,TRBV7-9,CASSRRTESLYGYTF